Shown below are 30 T cell receptor beta chains from a single sample sequenced in a study of blood T cells in healthy people across ages. It was with a sample-barcoded 5' primer and a J-beta primer mix that a second PCR of about 7 to 12 cycles was run. A single record per CDR3 protein comes from TCRdb applying MiXCR to the 5' RACE reads. The top ten hold approximately 10% of the sample, which has approximately 900,000 distinct CDR3 sequences, 29% seen once. These same records also appear under a second study, on T cells of mothers and their children.

The source material was blood. The receptors come from a middle-aged woman in good health.

For this clonotype: The junction departs from germline at one end; a sequencing error may be responsible. The J gene is TRBJ2-1, the V gene TRBV11-2; TRBD2 matches at 10 bases. The CDR3 length is 14 residues. Germline values: CDR1 SGHAT, CDR2 FQNNGV. CDR3 loop: CANSPGLAGAEQFF. In nucleotides, the CDR3 is TGTGCCAACAGCCCCGGTCTAGCGGGGGCTGAGCAGTTCTTC.

This clonotype was observed a few times. The V gene is TRBV18, the J gene TRBJ1-2, with TRBD1 as a possible D gene (6 bases). CDR1 is KGHSH, CDR2 LQKENI, per germline. The V end lost 7 bases, the J end lost 1 base, and 10 bases lay between the germline ends. This CDR3 is 13 amino acids long. CDR3 loop: CASLQGDNYGYTF. The CDR3 nucleotides read TGTGCCAGCTTACAGGGAGATAACTATGGCTACACCTTC.

The rearrangement uses TRBV2 and TRBJ1-1; a possible D gene is TRBD1 (5 bases). The CDR3 totals 14 residues. Germline-derived CDR1 and CDR2 are SNHLY and FYNNEI. Trimming left V 4 bases short and J 7 bases short, with 16 bases between. CDR3 sequence reads: CASSVSAGMREAFF. The CDR3 region has the DNA TGTGCCAGCAGTGTCTCGGCAGGGATGCGTGAAGCTTTCTTT.

V usage is TRBV12-3 or TRBV12-4 and J usage is TRBJ2-3; a possible D gene is TRBD2 (5 bases). The CDR3 is made up of 15 amino acids. Deletions cut 2 bases from V and 4 bases from J, with 13 bases between. For the CDR3, the DNA is TGTGCCAGCAGTTTATCGGGGTTCGCCGCAGATACGCAGTATTTT. Amino acids: CASSLSGFAADTQYF.

This clonotype was recorded a few times. The V call is TRBV29-1, the J call TRBJ2-7; no reliable D call. V shed 4 bases and J shed 7 bases, with 8 bases lying between them. Germline lookup yields CDR1 SQVTM and CDR2 ANQGSEA. This CDR3 region has 10 residues. This CDR3 is CSVGVGEQYF. The CDR3 DNA reads as TGCAGCGTTGGTGTGGGTGAGCAGTACTTC.

A remark on this clonotype: The germline gene is not matched at one end of the junction; a read error may be the cause. The chain couples TRBV7-9 to TRBJ1-1, with D maybe TRBD1 (6 bases). CDR1 and CDR2 (germline): SEHNR, FQNEAQ (reference sequence). The CDR3 is made up of 17 amino acids. The CDR3 bases are TGTGCCAGCGGCTTAGAACAGGGATTCGTGGGGAACACTGAAGCTTTCTTT. It codes for CASGLEQGFVGNTEAFF.

The genes are TRBV14 and TRBJ1-2; unclear D gene. The germline V gene encodes CDR1 SGHDN and CDR2 FVKESK. V lost 1 base and J lost 7, with 16 bases in between. CDR3 length: 15 amino acids. CDR3 nucleotide sequence: TGTGCCAGCAGCCAAGTCTCGGGAGGATCTGGTGGCTACACCTTC. Translating gives CASSQVSGGSGGYTF.

The chain joins TRBV7-9 to TRBJ2-1, with TRBD2 matching over 7 bases. After removal of 2 bases from V and 10 bases from J, the junction contained 8 bases not matched to a gene. The CDR3 is 14 residues long. CDR1 is SEHNR, CDR2 FQNEAQ, per germline (reference sequence). CDR3 sequence (DNA): TGTGCCAGCAGCTTACCGGGGGGTAACCACGAGCAGTTCTTC. It yields the protein CASSLPGGNHEQFF.

In its sample, this clonotype was seen a few times. This chain joins TRBV11-2 and TRBJ2-1; 7 nucleotides line up with TRBD2. V lost 5 bases to trimming and J lost 2 bases; unmatched junction nucleotides: 9. Germline CDR1 reads SGHAT; CDR2 reads FQNNGV. The CDR3 is 16 residues long. CDR3 in DNA: TGTGCCAGCAGCACAGCGGGGCTCCCCCCCTACAATGAGCAGTTCTTC. Amino acids: CASSTAGLPPYNEQFF.

The CDR3: CASSQGTGRRGGANVLTF. CDR3 nucleotide sequence: TGCGCCAGCAGCCAAGGGACAGGGAGGCGGGGTGGGGCCAACGTCCTGACTTTC. J is TRBJ2-6 and V is TRBV4-1; 8 positions agree with TRBD1. This CDR3 is built from 18 residues. The germline CDR1 and CDR2 sequences are MGHRA and YSYEKL. V trimming: 1 base; J trimming: 3 bases; junction bases outside the gene matches: 8.

There are a few counts of this clonotype. This chain connects TRBV27 to TRBJ1-2; tentatively, D is TRBD1 (6 bases). The CDR3 covers 13 residues. The germline CDR1 and CDR2 sequences are MNHEY and SMNVEV (reference sequence). Trimming pared 6 bases from V and 6 bases from J, leaving 14 bases between. CDR3 sequence: CASRQYTGNGYTF. For the CDR3, the DNA is TGTGCCAGCAGGCAATATACAGGGAATGGCTACACCTTC.

Note on this clonotype: A clone one base away is much larger, so this may be a read error. The chain recombines TRBV7-2 with TRBJ1-2; tentative D call: TRBD1 (5 bases). The CDR3 length is 15 residues. The germline gives CDR1 SGHTA, CDR2 FQGNSA. V shed 5 bases and J shed 8 bases, with 21 bases lying between them. The CDR3: CASSPWGTRFRGYTF. The CDR3 DNA reads TGTGCCAGCAGCCCCTGGGGGACGAGGTTTCGAGGCTACACCTTC.

This rearrangement joins TRBV18 to TRBJ1-2; 8 bases match TRBD1. This CDR3 region has 18 residues. CDR1 and CDR2 (germline): KGHSH, LQKENI. V trimming: 0 bases; J trimming: 4 bases; junction bases outside the gene matches: 13. The CDR3 sequence is CASSPPQGTGTGVYGYTF. CDR3 nucleotide sequence: TGTGCCAGCTCACCACCGCAGGGGACAGGAACAGGGGTCTATGGCTACACCTTC.

The genes are TRBV11-1 and TRBJ1-1, with unresolved D. Germline lookup yields CDR1 SGHAT and CDR2 FQDESV (reference sequence). Trimming took off 1 base at V and 6 bases at J, with 9 bases between the two ends. The CDR3 sequence is 13 residues long. The DNA of the CDR3 is TGTGCCAGCAGCTTAGGGACGGCAGCTGAAGCTTTCTTT. This sequence encodes CASSLGTAAEAFF.

This clonotype was observed many times. V is TRBV20-1 and J is TRBJ2-6, with TRBD1 identical over 9 bases. Germline V gene data show CDR1 as DFQATT and CDR2 as SNEGSKA (reference sequence). There are 15 residues in the CDR3. V lost 6 bases, J lost 2 bases, and 5 bases stayed unmatched. The CDR3 loop is CSANGDRAGANVLTF. DNA for the CDR3: TGCAGTGCCAACGGGGACAGGGCTGGGGCCAACGTCCTGACTTTC.

The chain couples TRBV6-2 or TRBV6-3 to TRBJ2-1; 8 bases agree with TRBD2. This CDR3 spans 15 amino acids. The V gene end was trimmed by 4 bases and the J gene end by 3 bases; junction bases not matched to a gene: 5. CDR1 MNHEY and CDR2 SVGEGT come from the germline V gene. The DNA for the CDR3 is TGTGCCAGCAGTTCCACCGGGAGGGACTACAATGAGCAGTTCTTC. Translating it yields CASSSTGRDYNEQFF.

This clonotype was seen only a few times. V gene TRBV7-2 combines with J gene TRBJ2-2, with 10 bases fitting TRBD2. CDR3 length: 14 amino acids. After removal of 4 bases from V and 6 bases from J, the junction contained 2 bases not matched to a gene. Germline V gene sequence: CDR1 SGHTA, CDR2 FQGNSA. CDR3 region: CASSWTSGAGELFF. Written as DNA, the CDR3 is TGTGCCAGCAGCTGGACTAGCGGTGCCGGGGAGCTGTTTTTT.

Only a few counts were recorded for this clonotype. A much more abundant neighbour one base away suggests this may be a read error. The V and J genes are TRBV5-1 and TRBJ2-1; D is perhaps TRBD1 or TRBD2 (5 bases each). Germline V gene data show CDR1 as SGHRS and CDR2 as YFSETQ. This CDR3 spans 20 amino acids. CDR3 in DNA: TGCGCCAGCAGCCACCCCCGGGGTCGCATACCCCGAAAACCGGACAATGTGCAGTTCTTC. It specifies CASSHPRGRIPRKPDNVQFF.

The chain carries TRBV24-1 and TRBJ2-5; 9 bases are shared with TRBD2. The ends lost 7 bases at V and 11 bases at J; junction bases unmatched: 13. This CDR3 has 14 amino acids. The germline V gene encodes CDR1 KGHDR and CDR2 SFDVKD. This chain's CDR3 is CATSGAGGVDEQYF. The CDR3 DNA sequence: TGTGCCACCAGCGGCGCGGGGGGGGTCGATGAGCAGTACTTC.

The rearrangement links TRBV6-2 or TRBV6-3 to TRBJ1-2; D call uncertain. CDR3 length equals 15 residues. V lost 0 bases to trimming and J lost 4 bases, with 12 bases between them. Germline V gene lookup returns CDR1 MNHEY and CDR2 SVGEGT. For the CDR3, the DNA is TGTGCCAGCAGTTACTCGACCGGGCAACTCTATGGCTACACCTTC. Translating it yields CASSYSTGQLYGYTF.

This clonotype has just a few counts. The chain recombines TRBV10-3 with TRBJ1-1; D possibly corresponds to TRBD1 (6 bases). Germline assignment: CDR1 ENHRY and CDR2 SYGVKD. This CDR3 region has 17 residues. V gave up 0 bases and J gave up 10 bases, with 24 bases separating them. The CDR3 loop reads CAISESGGRSPSGSAFF. The DNA of the CDR3 is TGTGCCATCAGTGAGTCGGGGGGCCGGAGCCCAAGCGGTTCAGCTTTCTTT.

This chain links TRBV20-1 with TRBJ1-1; D ambiguous. The V end was cut by 0 bases, the J end by 1 base, with 9 bases between. Germline V gives CDR1 DFQATT, CDR2 SNEGSKA (reference sequence). This CDR3 has 14 amino acids. CDR3 in amino acids: CSAREFRENTEAFF. CDR3 nucleotides: TGCAGTGCTAGAGAGTTTAGGGAGAACACTGAAGCTTTCTTT.

This sequence joins TRBV12-3 or TRBV12-4 and TRBJ2-3, with D uncertain. Trimming removed 4 bases at V and 5 bases at J, with 19 bases between. This CDR3 spans 16 amino acids. CDR3 bases: TGTGCCAGCAGTTCGTACCAGTCCGGAGAGAAAGATACGCAGTATTTT. Translated: CASSSYQSGEKDTQYF.

This clonotype has a count of ten or more. CDR3 region: CASSPPGYGYTF. CDR3 nucleotide sequence: TGTGCCAGCAGCCCACCAGGTTATGGCTACACCTTC. V gene TRBV5-6 combines with J gene TRBJ1-2; D unresolved. This CDR3 has 12 amino acids. Trimming removed 4 bases from V and 5 bases from J, with 9 bases in between. Germline CDR1 and CDR2: SGHDT and YYEEEE.

The chain joins TRBV7-9 to TRBJ1-4; no clear D. This CDR3 contains 15 residues. Germline-derived CDR1 and CDR2 are SEHNR and FQNEAQ (reference sequence). Trimming stripped 1 base from V and 8 bases from J, with 14 bases between. Here the CDR3 reads CASSLGPGLNEKLFF. The DNA for the CDR3 is TGTGCCAGCAGCTTAGGCCCGGGGTTAAACGAAAAACTGTTTTTT.

This chain connects TRBV29-1 to TRBJ2-3; D not resolved. Germline V lookup: CDR1 SQVTM, CDR2 ANQGSEA. The V gene lost 2 bases and the J gene lost 3 bases, with 9 bases spanning the gap. The CDR3 extends over 13 amino acids. For the CDR3, the DNA is TGCAGCGTTGAAAGGACGCGGACAGATACGCAGTATTTT. Amino acids: CSVERTRTDTQYF.

This clonotype came up many times. V usage is TRBV4-3 and J usage is TRBJ1-5, with 7 bases lining up with TRBD1. CDR1 is LGHNA and CDR2 is YSLEER in the germline V gene. This CDR3 comprises 13 residues. V trimming: 2 bases; J trimming: 6 bases; junction bases outside the gene matches: 1. The CDR3 loop reads CASSQNRGQPQHF. The CDR3 DNA is TGCGCCAGCAGCCAAAACAGGGGTCAGCCCCAGCATTTT.

The chain uses TRBV4-1 and TRBJ2-3; 8 bases fit TRBD2. V lost 1 base and J lost 3; bases outside the gene matches: 3. This CDR3 comprises 15 residues. CDR1 is MGHRA and CDR2 is YSYEKL in the germline V gene. The CDR3 here is CASSQAGGRTDTQYF. CDR3 bases: TGCGCCAGCAGCCAAGCGGGGGGGCGGACAGATACGCAGTATTTT.

This clonotype was picked up many times. The chain employs TRBV7-9 and TRBJ1-5, with TRBD1 matching over 7 bases. V gave up 1 base and J gave up 3 bases; unmatched junction bases: 6. The CDR3 length is 16 residues. Germline CDR1 is SEHNR and CDR2 is FQNEAQ (reference sequence). The CDR3 spells CASSLVQGVYNQPQHF. The CDR3 nucleotides read TGTGCCAGCAGCTTAGTCCAGGGGGTATACAATCAGCCCCAGCATTTT.

To note about this clonotype: It may be a read error: a sequence one base away is much more abundant. The CDR3 reads CASSIGQAGFYEQFF. The CDR3 DNA is TGCGCCAGCAGCATTGGGCAGGCGGGTTTCTACGAGCAGTTCTTC. The chain couples TRBV4-3 to TRBJ2-1; D is perhaps TRBD2 (5 bases). The CDR3 has 15 amino acids. Germline V gene sequence: CDR1 LGHNA, CDR2 YSLEER. V shed 5 bases and J shed 10 bases, with 21 bases lying between them.